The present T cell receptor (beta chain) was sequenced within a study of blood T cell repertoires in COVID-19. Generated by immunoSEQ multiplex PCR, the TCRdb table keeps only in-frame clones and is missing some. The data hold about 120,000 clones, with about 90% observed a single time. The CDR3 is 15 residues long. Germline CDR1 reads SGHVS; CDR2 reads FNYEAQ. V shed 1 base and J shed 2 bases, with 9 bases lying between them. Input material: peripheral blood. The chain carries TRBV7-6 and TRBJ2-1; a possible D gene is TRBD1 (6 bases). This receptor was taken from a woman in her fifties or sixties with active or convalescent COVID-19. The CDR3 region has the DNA TGTGCCAGCAGCTTAGTTGGGGGCGCCTACAATGAGCAGTTCTTC. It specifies CASSLVGGAYNEQFF.